The 22 T cell receptor beta chains reported below all come from one sample, sequenced in a study of blood T cell repertoires in COVID-19. TCRdb's copy holds only in-frame clones and misses some; the assay was immunoSEQ multiplex PCR. The top ten hold approximately 8.6% of the sample, which has around 250,000 clones, around 83% seen once. Sequenced sample: peripheral blood. These receptors were collected from a middle-aged man with active or convalescent COVID-19.

The rearrangement links TRBV30 to TRBJ1-1; D gene unclear. This CDR3 spans 11 amino acids. CDR1 GTSNPN and CDR2 SVGIG come from the germline V gene (reference sequence). V was pared by 4 bases and J by 5 bases, with 8 bases between. In nucleotides, the CDR3 is TGTGCCTGGATGTACAGAACTGAAGCTTTCTTT. Translation: CAWMYRTEAFF.

This sequence joins TRBV3-1 (or the pseudogene TRBV3-2) and TRBJ2-2; 13 bases match TRBD2. Germline V gene data show CDR1 as LGHDT and CDR2 as YNNKEL (reference sequence). The CDR3 covers 19 residues. V gave up 4 bases and J gave up 1 base; unmatched junction bases: 9. The CDR3 DNA reads TGTGCCAGCAGCCCCTACGCGGGACTAGCGGGACTGAACACCGGGGAGCTGTTTTTT. Amino acids: CASSPYAGLAGLNTGELFF.

Of note for this clone: Distinct nucleotide sequences in the sample also encode this CDR3. V and J are TRBV3-1 (or the pseudogene TRBV3-2) and TRBJ1-2; D is unclear. This CDR3 has 13 amino acids. Germline CDR1 reads LGHDT; CDR2 reads YNNKEL (reference sequence). V was shortened by 0 bases and J by 7 bases, with 9 bases between the two germline ends. The CDR3 sequence is CASSQDVRGGYTF. The CDR3, as DNA: TGTGCCAGCAGCCAAGATGTGCGCGGTGGCTACACCTTC.

This chain connects TRBV6-5 to TRBJ1-2; the match to TRBD1 covers 7 bases. The germline gives CDR1 MNHEY, CDR2 SVGAGI. The CDR3 runs 14 residues. Trimming took 10 bases from V and 3 from J; bases not matched to a gene: 11. The CDR3 loop reads CATRPGGGDYGYTF. In nucleotides, the CDR3 is TGTGCCACCCGACCAGGGGGTGGTGACTATGGCTACACCTTC.

The chain combines TRBV5-1 with TRBJ1-5; D uncertain. There are 16 residues in the CDR3. The V gene's germline CDR1 is SGHRS and CDR2 YFSETQ. Trimming shortened V by 0 bases and J by 3 bases, and 13 bases separated the two germline ends. CDR3 DNA: TGCGCCAGCAGCTTGGAAGGCGGGCGTGCCAATCAGCCCCAGCATTTT. Translated, it gives CASSLEGGRANQPQHF.

The rearrangement links TRBV24-1 to TRBJ2-1; TRBD2 aligns across 7 bases. The V segment lost 1 base and the J segment 7 bases; nucleotides outside the gene matches: 6. The V gene's germline CDR1 is KGHDR and CDR2 SFDVKD. The CDR3 consists of 15 residues. The CDR3 spells CATSDFTLSGNEQFF. CDR3 coding DNA: TGTGCCACCAGTGATTTCACCCTTAGCGGGAATGAGCAGTTCTTC.

The V gene is TRBV4-3, the J gene TRBJ2-7; 7 bases align to TRBD2. Germline values: CDR1 LGHNA, CDR2 YSLEER. With 4 bases clipped from V and 2 bases from J, the junction kept 5 bases outside the gene matches. This CDR3 has 14 amino acids. CDR3 bases: TGCGCCAGCAGCCTCGGTGGGACTACCTACGAGCAGTACTTC. Translated: CASSLGGTTYEQYF.

The V and J genes are TRBV11-2 and TRBJ1-2; TRBD1 agrees at 9 bases. V shed 5 bases, J shed 4 bases, and the junction held 14 bases outside the gene matches. The CDR3 extends over 17 amino acids. Germline lookup yields CDR1 SGHAT and CDR2 FQNNGV. CDR3: CASSLHTGTGLGYGYTF. The DNA of the CDR3 is TGTGCCAGCAGCCTCCACACCGGGACAGGGCTGGGCTATGGCTACACCTTC.

The chain carries TRBV29-1 and TRBJ1-5; perhaps TRBD1 as D (6 bases). This CDR3 is 13 amino acids long. The germline gives CDR1 SQVTM, CDR2 ANQGSEA. V gave up 4 bases and J gave up 3 bases, with 10 bases separating them. The CDR3 bases are TGCAGCGTTGCGGGACACCCCAATCAGCCCCAGCATTTT. It is translated as CSVAGHPNQPQHF. The full variable domain, its missing parts supplied by reference TRBV29-1 and TRBJ1-5, is SAVISQKPSRDICQRGTSLTIQCQVDSQVTMMFWYRQQPGQSLTLIATANQGSEATYESGFVIDKFPISRPNLTFSTLTVSNMSPEDSSIYLCSVAGHPNQPQHFGDGTRLSIL.

V and J are TRBV2 and TRBJ2-7, with 8 bases lining up with TRBD1. V was pared by 2 bases and J by 12 bases, with 9 bases of the junction left unmatched. The CDR3 has 13 residues. Germline assignment: CDR1 SNHLY and CDR2 FYNNEI. The CDR3 loop is CASSEQGARVVYF. CDR3 nucleotides: TGTGCCAGCAGTGAACAGGGGGCTAGGGTGGTGTACTTC.

This chain uses TRBV19 with TRBJ1-2; D may be TRBD1 (5 bases). The CDR3 is 13 residues long. Trimming stripped 6 bases from V and 1 base from J, with 9 bases between. Germline CDR1 and CDR2: LNHDA and SQIVND (reference sequence). In nucleotides, the CDR3 is TGTGCCAGTAGCCCACAGGTTAACTATGGCTACACCTTC. Its translation is CASSPQVNYGYTF. Together with reference TRBV19 and TRBJ1-2, the CDR3 gives the full variable domain: DGGITQSPKYLFRKEGQNVTLSCEQNLNHDAMYWYRQDPGQGLRLIYYSQIVNDFQKGDIAEGYSVSREKKESFPLTVTSAQKNPTAFYLCASSPQVNYGYTFGSGTRLTVV.

This clone was seen more than once but under ten times. The chain joins TRBV25-1 to TRBJ2-2; a weak D match, TRBD1 (6 bases). The V and J ends lost 1 base and 7 bases respectively, with 16 bases between them. Germline CDR1 reads MGHDK; CDR2 reads SYGVNS. CDR3 length: 16 amino acids. The DNA of the CDR3 is TGTGCCAGCAGTGAATTGGTTATGGGGGCGGGCGGGGAGCTGTTTTTT. Its translation: CASSELVMGAGGELFF.

On this clone: The sample carries other DNA sequences with the same CDR3. The CDR3 protein is CASSVGTSGRNEQFF. The CDR3 DNA reads as TGTGCCAGCAGCGTAGGGACTAGCGGGAGGAATGAGCAGTTCTTC. This chain connects TRBV9 to TRBJ2-1, with 14 bases aligning to TRBD2. V shed 0 bases and J 7 bases; nucleotides not matched to a gene: 0. The CDR3 has 15 residues. The germline V gene has CDR1 SGDLS and CDR2 YYNGEE.

This chain links TRBV5-1 with TRBJ1-1, with D perhaps TRBD1 (6 bases). CDR3 length: 15 amino acids. Germline CDR1 is SGHRS and CDR2 is YFSETQ. Trimming pared 4 bases from V and 3 bases from J, leaving 16 bases between. For the CDR3, the DNA is TGCGCCAGCAGCCCGCGCACAGGGAGTGACACTGAAGCTTTCTTT. Protein sequence: CASSPRTGSDTEAFF. Together with reference TRBV5-1 and TRBJ1-1, the CDR3 gives the full variable domain: KAGVTQTPRYLIKTRGQQVTLSCSPISGHRSVSWYQQTPGQGLQFLFEYFSETQRNKGNFPGRFSGRQFSNSRSEMNVSTLELGDSALYLCASSPRTGSDTEAFFGQGTRLTVV.

V and J are TRBV6-6 and TRBJ1-5; D perhaps matches TRBD1 (5 bases). Trimming cost V 6 bases and J 1 base, with 10 bases left between them. The germline V gene has CDR1 MNHNY and CDR2 SVGAGI (reference sequence). The CDR3 length is 14 residues. The CDR3 protein is CASRQGLSNQPQHF. CDR3 coding DNA: TGTGCCAGCAGGCAGGGTTTGAGCAATCAGCCCCAGCATTTT.

The chain uses TRBV6-2 or TRBV6-3 and TRBJ1-5, with 9 positions matching TRBD1. CDR3 length: 15 amino acids. Losses at the gene ends were 6 bases for V and 6 bases for J; bases not matched to a gene: 9. Per the germline V gene, CDR1 is MNHEY and CDR2 is SVGEGT. This CDR3 is CASSPTGGQGQPQHF. The CDR3 DNA follows: TGTGCCAGCAGCCCAACAGGGGGCCAGGGTCAGCCCCAGCATTTT.

To note about this clone: The junction departs from germline at one end; a sequencing error may be responsible. This chain links TRBV28 with TRBJ2-7, with 7 bases lining up with TRBD2. The germline CDR1 and CDR2 sequences are MDHEN and SYDVKM. CDR3 length: 14 amino acids. The CDR3 nucleotides read TGTGCCAGCAGTCGAGTCAGCTTGGGAGCGGGGTCGTTCTTC. Its protein is CASSRVSLGAGSFF.

The chain links TRBV24-1 to TRBJ1-1, with TRBD1 identical over 8 bases. The CDR3 is 17 residues long. In germline, CDR1 is KGHDR, CDR2 SFDVKD. V was clipped by 2 bases and J by 1 base; unmatched bases: 8. CDR3 protein: CATSDSPGTGTNTEAFF. The CDR3 DNA sequence: TGTGCCACCAGTGATTCCCCCGGGACAGGAACGAACACTGAAGCTTTCTTT.

A note on this clone: The junction does not match germline at one end; this may be a read error. This sequence joins TRBV7-7 and TRBJ2-3; tentative D call: TRBD1 (5 bases). The CDR3 totals 15 residues. The germline CDR1 and CDR2 sequences are SSHAT and FNYEAQ (reference sequence). The CDR3 nucleotides are TGTGCTAGCAGCTGGGGCACAGCAAGCACAGATACGCAGTATTTT. Its translation is CASSWGTASTDTQYF.

J is TRBJ2-4 and V is TRBV10-3; D gene uncertain. Deletions cut 4 bases from V and 5 bases from J, with 9 bases between. This CDR3 contains 13 residues. The germline V gene encodes CDR1 ENHRY and CDR2 SYGVKD. This CDR3 reads CAISGATENIQYF. The CDR3 DNA reads TGTGCCATCAGTGGGGCCACTGAAAACATTCAGTACTTC.

V usage is TRBV7-9 and J usage is TRBJ1-1; 9 nucleotides match TRBD1. CDR1 and CDR2 (germline): SEHNR, FQNEAQ (reference sequence). Germline trimming cut 6 bases from V and 4 bases from J; bases unmatched to any gene: 9. CDR3 size: 15 residues. The CDR3 protein is CASSRAGQGGTEAFF. CDR3 coding DNA: TGTGCCAGCAGTCGGGCGGGACAGGGAGGCACTGAAGCTTTCTTT.

The rearrangement uses TRBV30 and TRBJ1-1; weak D call: TRBD1 (6 bases). Trimming removed 3 bases at V and 7 bases at J, with 18 bases between. This CDR3 has 14 residues. Per germline, CDR1 GTSNPN and CDR2 SVGIG (reference sequence). The CDR3 DNA reads TGTGCCTGGAGAAGACAGGCGGGCCTTGGTGAAGCTTTCTTT. Protein: CAWRRQAGLGEAFF.